Shown below are 17 T cell receptor beta chains from a single sample sequenced in a study of monozygotic twins with inflammatory bowel disease. From its re-call of the 5' RACE reads, TCRdb lists each CDR3 protein once, without DNA. The sample has 440,000 or so distinct CDR3 sequences. Sequences were obtained from blood. The receptors shown here come from a human donor with ulcerative colitis or Crohn's disease, or a healthy co-twin of an affected twin (not recorded which).

V usage is TRBV7-9 and J usage is TRBJ1-2. The CDR3 has 13 amino acids. Per germline, CDR1 SEHNR and CDR2 FQNEAQ (reference sequence). The CDR3: CASSPRAGYGYTF. Filled out from reference TRBV7-9 and TRBJ1-2, the complete variable domain reads DTGVSQNPRHKITKRGQNVTFRCDPISEHNRLYWYRQTLGQGPEFLTYFQNEAQLEKSRLLSDRFSAERPKGSFSTLEIQRTEQGDSAMYLCASSPRAGYGYTFGSGTRLTVV.

V and J are TRBV7-9 and TRBJ1-4. Germline V gene lookup returns CDR1 SEHNR and CDR2 FQNEAQ (reference sequence). CDR3 size: 14 residues. CDR3 in amino acids: CASRKAGTNEKLFF.

The rearrangement links TRBV5-1 to TRBJ2-5; TCRdb gives TRBD2 as the D gene, but with no DNA this cannot be confirmed. The germline V gene has CDR1 SGHRS and CDR2 YFSETQ. This CDR3 comprises 16 residues. CDR3 amino acids: CASSLVAGGPPETQYF.

The chain uses TRBV5-1 and TRBJ1-4. Germline V gene sequence: CDR1 SGHRS, CDR2 YFSETQ. This CDR3 is built from 15 residues. The CDR3 region is CASSLERATNEKLFF.

The chain links TRBV19 to TRBJ2-7; TCRdb gives TRBD2 as the D gene, but with no DNA this cannot be confirmed. This CDR3 has 17 amino acids. Germline assignment: CDR1 LNHDA and CDR2 SQIVND (reference sequence). CDR3 residues: CASSILYGRDSNYEQYF.

The chain employs TRBV20-1 and TRBJ2-7. Germline CDR1 and CDR2: DFQATT and SNEGSKA (reference sequence). The CDR3 runs to 13 residues. The CDR3 here is CSARDNPSYEQYF.

The gene calls are TRBV11-2 and TRBJ2-1; TCRdb lists TRBD1, though no DNA is available to test this call. Germline loops: CDR1 SGHAT, CDR2 FQNNGV. CDR3 length equals 15 residues. The CDR3 region is CASTPPLSGGNEQFF.

The chain combines TRBV27 with TRBJ1-5. CDR3 length: 14 residues. CDR1 and CDR2 (germline): MNHEY, SMNVEV (reference sequence). The CDR3 region is CAIGPSGGNQPQHF.

V is TRBV11-1 and J is TRBJ1-4; TCRdb proposes TRBD1, but this gene call is untestable without DNA. The CDR3 is 19 residues long. Germline values: CDR1 SGHAT, CDR2 FQDESV (reference sequence). CDR3 sequence: CASSSQTGYVDTTNEKLFF.

The chain employs TRBV5-1 and TRBJ2-1; TCRdb designates TRBD1, a call that cannot be tested without DNA. This CDR3 is built from 21 residues. CDR1 SGHRS and CDR2 YFSETQ come from the germline V gene. This CDR3 is CASSQQSRDARGGSSYNEQFF.

The V call is TRBV28, the J call TRBJ1-2; TCRdb designates TRBD1, a call that cannot be tested without DNA. In germline, CDR1 is MDHEN, CDR2 SYDVKM. This CDR3 is 14 amino acids long. The CDR3 loop reads CASSPIQGDYGYTF.

V gene TRBV4-2 combines with J gene TRBJ1-1; checking the TCRdb D call of TRBD1 is not possible without DNA. This CDR3 is 15 amino acids long. CDR1 and CDR2 from the germline V gene are LGHNA and YNFKEQ. This CDR3 reads CASSQEGAGNTEAFF.

This CDR3 is CASRQTGAQPQHF. The V gene is TRBV12-3 or TRBV12-4, the J gene TRBJ1-5; TCRdb designates TRBD1, a call that cannot be tested without DNA. This CDR3 is 13 amino acids long.

The chain combines TRBV19 with TRBJ2-1; TCRdb returns TRBD1, unconfirmable since there is no DNA. This CDR3 region has 16 residues. Germline CDR1 and CDR2: LNHDA and SQIVND (reference sequence). The chain's CDR3 is CASSIPRGPGRDEQFF.

The chain is built from TRBV27 and TRBJ2-5; the TCRdb call, TRBD2, lacks DNA for checking. The CDR3 extends over 15 amino acids. Germline CDR1 reads MNHEY; CDR2 reads SMNVEV (reference sequence). The CDR3 reads CASSPYRGIQETQYF.

The chain couples TRBV12-3 or TRBV12-4 to TRBJ1-1. The CDR3 runs to 17 residues. This CDR3 is CASSSPRGRTTNTEAIF.

This chain connects TRBV7-7 to TRBJ1-1. Germline assignment: CDR1 SSHAT and CDR2 FNYEAQ (reference sequence). The CDR3 runs to 13 residues. The CDR3 sequence: CASSIDLNTEAFF. The complete variable domain, with remaining parts taken from reference TRBV7-7 and TRBJ1-1, reads GAGVSQSPRYKVTKRGQDVTLRCDPISSHATLYWYQQALGQGPEFLTYFNYEAQPDKSGLPSDRFSAERPEGSISTLTIQRTEQRDSAMYRCASSIDLNTEAFFGQGTRLTVV.